The 3 T cell receptor beta chains below were found in one sample sequenced in a study of regulatory T cells in long-lasting Graves disease. Researchers made TCR beta libraries by using iRepertoire HTBI primers and running Arm-PCR on CDR3 regions. TCRdb reprocessed the multiplex PCR reads via MiXCR and lists one record per CDR3 protein. Of some 490,000 distinct CDR3 sequences listed, around 12% were seen once; the top ten hold 8% to 10%. Time point denoted: newly diagnosed GD, antithyroid drugs for less than 3 months. Extracted PBMC RNA gave rise to the TCR library. This sample was also put to use in a study of T cells in Graves' hyperthyroidism and ophthalmopathy.

The sample here was peripheral blood mononuclear cells (PBMCs), taken at new diagnosis, from a patient treated with antithyroid drugs. The source is a woman younger than 45 with Graves disease.

This clonotype has at least ten counts. J is TRBJ2-1 and V is TRBV28; D may match TRBD1 or TRBD2 (6 bases each). The germline V gene has CDR1 MDHEN and CDR2 SYDVKM. The CDR3 is 16 residues long. Trimming removed 8 bases at V and 3 bases at J, with 20 bases between. The CDR3 loop is CASGGYSGAHYNEQFF. Written as DNA, the CDR3 is TGTGCCAGCGGAGGTTATTCGGGGGCCCACTACAATGAGCAGTTCTTC.

This clonotype was seen many times. This sequence joins TRBV20-1 and TRBJ2-1; 10 bases are shared with TRBD2. V lost 3 bases, J lost 8 bases, and 10 bases stayed unmatched. CDR1 is DFQATT and CDR2 is SNEGSKA in the germline V gene (reference sequence). The CDR3 is made up of 15 amino acids. CDR3 DNA: TGCAGTGCTAGCTCTCTAGCGGGAGTGAGAGATGAGCAGTTCTTC. It is translated as CSASSLAGVRDEQFF.

This clonotype has ten or more counts. This chain links TRBV12-3 or TRBV12-4 with TRBJ2-1, with 8 bases lining up with TRBD2. V shed 5 bases, J shed 7 bases, and the junction held 10 bases outside the gene matches. This CDR3 is 15 amino acids long. The DNA of the CDR3 is TGTGCCAGCAGTCCGAGCGGGAGCTTAAGAAATGAGCAGTTCTTC. Protein product: CASSPSGSLRNEQFF.